This T cell receptor (beta chain) was sequenced for a study of metastatic and nonmetastatic thyroid tumors. The overall study: The study looked at repertoires side by side in blood and in tumor or nodule tissue from malignant and benign thyroid patients.

Original processing methods: The study's classifier, a distant-metastasis tool for papillary thyroid cancer, was built using CDR3 differences across clinicopathological groups. TCRdb ran MiXCR on the PCR reads. These V and J calls derive from TCRdb rather than the authors' analysis. The sample yields about 93,000 clones, 9.5% to 15% seen once. Overall study findings and caveats: Reportedly, malignant thyroid tumors had significantly higher TCR beta diversity than benign nodules, in blood and tumor.

About this clone itself: What it binds is unknown.

V was clipped by 6 bases and J by 0 bases, with 9 bases between them. The CDR3 runs to 13 residues. Before thyroid surgery, none of the patients had received any treatment. Sequencing was performed on blood. The chain employs TRBV12-3 or TRBV12-4 and TRBJ2-7; D not resolved. This clonotype originated in a female donor with papillary thyroid cancer or a benign thyroid nodule (not recorded which). Some clones in this sample may be carry-over from other donors' samples. The CDR3 protein is CASSLQSSYEQYF. CDR3 nucleotide sequence: TGTGCCAGCAGCCTACAGAGCTCCTACGAGCAGTACTTC.